One TCR beta chain is described in this entry. Libraries were prepared by immunoSEQ multiplex PCR; TCRdb keeps only in-frame clonotypes and omits some of them. This table holds a few hundred thousand clones, 75% to 85% found once. These data originate in a study of blood T cell repertoires in COVID-19. Trimming removed 8 bases from V and 0 bases from J, with 11 bases in between. There are 14 residues in the CDR3. Germline V gene data show CDR1 as MNHEY and CDR2 as SMNVEV (reference sequence). The chain couples TRBV27 to TRBJ2-1, with D possibly TRBD1 on 5 matching bases. The sample taken for sequencing was peripheral blood. The clonotype comes from a woman in her forties or fifties with acute or convalescent COVID-19. The CDR3 reads CASGDRFSYNEQFF. The CDR3 nucleotides read TGTGCCAGCGGCGACAGATTCTCCTACAATGAGCAGTTCTTC.